This T cell receptor (beta chain) was documented in a study of cytomegalovirus exposure and HLA in healthy donors. Broader study findings: A later analysis reportedly found fewer N-insertions in an Asian-associated ancestry cluster than the approximately 700-donor mean. In a later analysis, TCR beta V- and J-gene trimming was associated with a missense DCLRE1C variant.

For this clone: What it recognizes is unknown.

The CDR3 spans 11 residues. Trimming shortened V by 4 bases and J by 10 bases, and 13 bases separated the two germline ends. Germline V gene lookup returns CDR1 GTSNPN and CDR2 SVGIG (reference sequence). Vbeta (60) and Jbeta (13) primers were used in the PCR. Some clones are missing from TCRdb's copy, which holds only in-frame ones; the method was immunoSEQ multiplex PCR. The repertoire holds 150,000 to 200,000 clones, with around nine tenths as singletons. The genes are TRBV30 and TRBJ1-2, with a possible D match to TRBD1 (5 bases). This receptor was identified in a woman aged 25 to 45 in good health and CMV-seronegative. Material: PBMCs. The CDR3 DNA reads TGTGCCTGGATTGGTCAGGGCGTCTACACCTTC. It encodes CAWIGQGVYTF.